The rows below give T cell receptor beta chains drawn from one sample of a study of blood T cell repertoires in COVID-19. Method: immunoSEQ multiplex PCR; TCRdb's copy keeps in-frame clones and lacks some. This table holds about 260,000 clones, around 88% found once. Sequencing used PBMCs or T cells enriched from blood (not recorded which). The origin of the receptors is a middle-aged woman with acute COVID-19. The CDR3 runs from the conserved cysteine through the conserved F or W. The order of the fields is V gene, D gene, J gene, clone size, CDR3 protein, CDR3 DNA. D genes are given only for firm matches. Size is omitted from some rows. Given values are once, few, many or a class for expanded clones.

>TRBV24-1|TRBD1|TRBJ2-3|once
CATSDSGTVGTDTQYF
TGTGCCACCAGTGATTCCGGGACAGTAGGGACAGATACGCAGTATTTT
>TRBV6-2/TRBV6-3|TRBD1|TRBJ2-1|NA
CASSYGTANEQFF
TGTGCCAGCAGTTACGGGACAGCTAATGAGCAGTTCTTC
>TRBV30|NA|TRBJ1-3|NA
CAWSQTGSGNTIYF
TGTGCCTGGAGCCAGACTGGGTCTGGAAACACCATATATTTT
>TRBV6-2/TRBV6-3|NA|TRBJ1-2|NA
CASSYGSANYGYTF
TGTGCCAGCAGTTACGGCTCAGCTAACTATGGCTACACCTTC
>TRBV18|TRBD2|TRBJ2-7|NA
CASSPGTSESYEQYF
TGTGCCAGCTCCCCGGGGACTAGCGAGTCCTACGAGCAGTACTTC
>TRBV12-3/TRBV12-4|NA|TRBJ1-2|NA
CASRVDSNYGYTF
TGTGCCAGCAGGGTCGACAGTAACTATGGCTACACCTTC
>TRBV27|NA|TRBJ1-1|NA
CASSSGRSTEAFF
TGTGCCAGCAGTTCCGGTAGAAGCACTGAAGCTTTCTTT
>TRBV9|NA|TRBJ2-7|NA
CASSVGIYGPNYEQYF
TGTGCCAGCAGCGTAGGAATATATGGGCCGAACTACGAGCAGTACTTC
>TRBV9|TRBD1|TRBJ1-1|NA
CASGTGGASGAFF
TGTGCCAGCGGGACAGGGGGCGCATCGGGGGCTTTCTTT
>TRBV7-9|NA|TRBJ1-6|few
CASSYEANSPLHF
TGTGCCAGCAGTTACGAGGCGAATTCACCCCTCCACTTT
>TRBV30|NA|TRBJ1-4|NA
CAWSVPDSVNEKLFF
TGTGCCTGGAGTGTACCGGACAGCGTGAATGAAAAACTGTTTTTT
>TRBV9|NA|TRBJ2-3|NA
CASSPGGGALLGTQYF
TGTGCCAGCAGCCCCGGCGGGGGCGCATTATTAGGTACGCAGTATTTT
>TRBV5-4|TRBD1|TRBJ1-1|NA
CASSQGGPGGEKAFF
TGTGCCAGCAGCCAGGGGGGGCCAGGGGGCGAAAAAGCTTTCTTT
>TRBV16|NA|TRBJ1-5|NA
CASSPQGGGALLHF
TGTGCCAGCAGCCCTCAAGGAGGAGGGGCCTTGTTGCATTTT
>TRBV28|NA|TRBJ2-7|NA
CASSLRYEQYF
TGTGCCAGCAGTCTTCGTTACGAGCAGTACTTC
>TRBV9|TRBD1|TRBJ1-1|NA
CASSVGQGWDTEAFF
TGTGCCAGCAGCGTTGGACAGGGCTGGGACACTGAAGCTTTCTTT
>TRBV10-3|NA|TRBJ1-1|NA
CAIAKDTEAFF
TGTGCCATAGCGAAGGACACTGAAGCTTTCTTT
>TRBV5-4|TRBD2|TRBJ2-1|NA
CASSLMLAGGSDEQFF
TGTGCCAGCAGCTTGATGCTAGCGGGAGGAAGCGATGAGCAGTTCTTC
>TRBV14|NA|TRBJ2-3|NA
CASRNSGSSDTQYF
TGTGCCAGCCGCAATTCCGGGAGCTCAGATACGCAGTATTTT
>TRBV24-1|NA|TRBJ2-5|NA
CATSDSQAGFGETQYF
TGTGCCACCAGTGATTCGCAGGCAGGGTTCGGGGAGACCCAGTACTTC
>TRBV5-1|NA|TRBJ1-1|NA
CASSPGSFRSKVAFF
TGCGCCAGCAGCCCTGGGTCGTTCCGGAGCAAGGTAGCTTTCTTT
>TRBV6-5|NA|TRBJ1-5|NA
CASRDIPSNQPQHF
TGTGCCAGCAGGGACATCCCTAGCAATCAGCCCCAGCATTTT
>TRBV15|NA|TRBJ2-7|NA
CATSRGKGVSYEQYF
TGTGCCACCAGCAGAGGGAAAGGGGTCTCCTACGAGCAGTACTTC
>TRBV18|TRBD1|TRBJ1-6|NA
CASSETGEGSPLHF
TGTGCCAGCTCAGAGACAGGGGAGGGGTCACCCCTCCACTTT
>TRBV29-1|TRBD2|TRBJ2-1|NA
CSVGRQGGPIYNEQFF
TGCAGCGTTGGAAGGCAGGGAGGGCCCATTTACAATGAGCAGTTCTTC
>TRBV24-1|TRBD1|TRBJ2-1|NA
CATSDSIKTGAYYNEQFF
TGTGCCACCAGTGATTCGATTAAAACAGGGGCCTACTACAATGAGCAGTTCTTC
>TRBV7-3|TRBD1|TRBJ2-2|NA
CASSTDRTNTGELFF
TGTGCCAGCAGCACGGACAGGACGAACACCGGGGAGCTGTTTTTT
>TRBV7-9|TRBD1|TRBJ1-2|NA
CASSLGTTGSYGYTF
TGTGCCAGCAGCTTAGGTACGACAGGGAGCTATGGCTACACCTTC
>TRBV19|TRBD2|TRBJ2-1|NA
CASSSGLAGAFGDEQFF
TGTGCCAGTAGTTCGGGACTAGCGGGAGCCTTTGGGGATGAGCAGTTCTTC